These 19 T cell receptor beta chains were sequenced from one sample in a study of post-analysis software for immune sequencing data. Every TCR beta cDNA library bore unique molecular identifiers. One entry per CDR3 protein results from TCRdb running MiXCR on the PCR reads. This sample carries roughly 150,000 distinct CDR3 sequences, 36% of them seen once, and the ten largest clones take 25% to 35%. The sample here was blood, taken after autologous hematopoietic stem cell transplantation. Receptor source: a girl under 18 with multiple sclerosis.

This clonotype was found many times. This chain joins TRBV5-6 and TRBJ2-1, with 8 bases identical to TRBD2. The length of the CDR3 is 15 residues. V lost 1 base to trimming and J lost 6 bases; unmatched junction nucleotides: 6. In germline, CDR1 is SGHDT, CDR2 YYEEEE. CDR3 nucleotide sequence: TGTGCCAGCAGCTTGCCACTAGCGGCCACCAATGAGCAGTTCTTC. Translation: CASSLPLAATNEQFF. The whole variable domain, filled in from reference TRBV5-6 and TRBJ2-1, reads DAGVTQSPTHLIKTRGQQVTLRCSPKSGHDTVSWYQQALGQGPQFIFQYYEEEERQRGNFPDRFSGHQFPNYSSELNVNALLLGDSALYLCASSLPLAATNEQFFGPGTRLTVL.

The V and J genes are TRBV20-1 and TRBJ2-1, with 7 bases aligning to TRBD2. The length of the CDR3 is 13 residues. From germline, CDR1 is DFQATT and CDR2 SNEGSKA (reference sequence). V lost 2 bases, J lost 4 bases, and 2 bases stayed unmatched. In DNA form, the CDR3 reads TGCAGTGCTAGACTAGCGGAGTACAATGAGCAGTTCTTC. Its protein is CSARLAEYNEQFF.

This clonotype was seen repeatedly, ten times or more. The chain has TRBV6-8 and TRBJ2-3; 9 positions match TRBD2. This CDR3 is built from 18 residues. The germline gives CDR1 MNHGY, CDR2 SAAAGT. V shed 2 bases and J 2 bases; nucleotides not matched to a gene: 11. CDR3 DNA: TGTGCCAGCAGTTACCGCAACCAACTAGCGGGCAACACAGATACGCAGTATTTT. Protein: CASSYRNQLAGNTDTQYF.

This chain joins TRBV9 and TRBJ2-1; D is unclear. Germline V gene lookup returns CDR1 SGDLS and CDR2 YYNGEE. V was trimmed by 7 bases and J by 6 bases, leaving 11 bases between them. There are 12 residues in the CDR3. In DNA form, the CDR3 reads TGTGCCAGCGCCAGGAGCGCCAATGAGCAGTTCTTC. It yields the protein CASARSANEQFF.

The V and J genes are TRBV6-2 or TRBV6-3 and TRBJ2-2, with D tentatively TRBD1 (5 bases). There are 15 residues in the CDR3. CDR1 is MNHEY and CDR2 is SVGEGT in the germline V gene. Trimming left V 6 bases short and J 1 base short, with 12 bases between. The CDR3: CASSRPTENTGELFF. DNA for the CDR3: TGTGCCAGCAGCCGACCGACAGAGAACACCGGGGAGCTGTTTTTT.

Only a few counts were recorded for this clonotype. V and J are TRBV7-2 and TRBJ1-6; 8 bases map to TRBD1. The length of the CDR3 is 16 residues. Germline assignment: CDR1 SGHTA and CDR2 FQGNSA. With 5 bases clipped from V and 2 bases from J, the junction kept 5 bases outside the gene matches. CDR3 DNA: TGTGCCAGCAGCGCCACAGGGGGAACCTATAATTCACCCCTCCACTTT. Amino acids: CASSATGGTYNSPLHF.

The V gene is TRBV7-8, the J gene TRBJ2-3; 9 positions match TRBD2. Germline values: CDR1 SGHVS, CDR2 FQNEAQ. The CDR3 totals 13 residues. V shed 6 bases and J 11 bases; nucleotides not matched to a gene: 9. As DNA, the CDR3 is TGTGCCAGCAGAGGTCAGGGACTAGCCGAGCAGTATTTT. Protein: CASRGQGLAEQYF.

In this sample, this clonotype turned up once. This sequence joins TRBV28 and TRBJ2-4; D perhaps matches TRBD1 (5 bases). Germline-derived CDR1 and CDR2 are MDHEN and SYDVKM. Trimming left V 7 bases short and J 13 bases short, with 26 bases between. This CDR3 has 15 residues. The CDR3 region is CASIPQRQGDFGQYF. DNA of the CDR3: TGTGCCAGCATTCCCCAGAGGCAGGGCGATTTCGGGCAGTACTTC.

The chain joins TRBV7-2 to TRBJ2-1, with 8 positions matching TRBD2. The germline gives CDR1 SGHTA, CDR2 FQGNSA. This CDR3 comprises 16 residues. The ends lost 4 bases at V and 9 bases at J; junction bases unmatched: 14. CDR3 coding DNA: TGTGCCAGCAGCTCCCGGGGGGGCGGGATGGCGCCTGAGCAGTTCTTC. Its protein is CASSSRGGGMAPEQFF.

V and J are TRBV3-1 and TRBJ2-3; D not certain. V was clipped by 0 bases and J by 6 bases, with 13 bases between them. In germline, CDR1 is LGHDT, CDR2 YNNKEL (reference sequence). This CDR3 is 15 amino acids long. The CDR3 DNA follows: TGTGCCAGCAGCCAAGATCCTCTGCAAGGGGATACGCAGTATTTT. Its protein product is CASSQDPLQGDTQYF.

V is TRBV29-1 and J is TRBJ1-5; the D gene is possibly TRBD1 (5 bases). Germline CDR1 reads SQVTM; CDR2 reads ANQGSEA. This CDR3 is built from 12 residues. Trimming stripped 7 bases from V and 6 bases from J, with 13 bases between. CDR3 in DNA: TGCAGCGCCGGGGGGGGGTCTCAGCCCCAGCATTTT. It is translated as CSAGGGSQPQHF. Using reference TRBV29-1 and TRBJ1-5 for the parts outside the CDR3, the full variable domain is SAVISQKPSRDICQRGTSLTIQCQVDSQVTMMFWYRQQPGQSLTLIATANQGSEATYESGFVIDKFPISRPNLTFSTLTVSNMSPEDSSIYLCSAGGGSQPQHFGDGTRLSIL.

This clonotype was observed a handful of times. The chain employs TRBV5-6 and TRBJ2-5; D might be TRBD1 or TRBD2, each matching 5 bases. The germline gives CDR1 SGHDT, CDR2 YYEEEE. The CDR3 is 13 amino acids. V was trimmed by 4 bases and J by 11 bases, leaving 18 bases between them. The CDR3 sequence is CASSPKGQGEQYF. DNA of the CDR3: TGTGCCAGCAGCCCAAAGGGGCAAGGGGAGCAGTACTTC.

The rearrangement links TRBV5-1 to TRBJ2-3, with 7 bases matching TRBD2. This CDR3 has 18 amino acids. V lost 4 bases and J lost 3; bases outside the gene matches: 17. Germline assignment: CDR1 SGHRS and CDR2 YFSETQ. In DNA form, the CDR3 reads TGCGCCAGCAGCCACCCCACCACTAGCGAGATAGGTACAGATACGCAGTATTTT. This translates into CASSHPTTSEIGTDTQYF.

A few counts support this clonotype. The rearrangement links TRBV29-1 to TRBJ1-1; D is unclear. V was clipped by 7 bases and J by 0 bases, with 12 bases between them. CDR1 is SQVTM, CDR2 ANQGSEA, per germline. The CDR3 spans 13 residues. In DNA, the CDR3 is TGCAGCGCCAAGCACGGGGTGAACACTGAAGCTTTCTTT. It codes for CSAKHGVNTEAFF.

V is TRBV20-1 and J is TRBJ2-5, with D maybe TRBD1 (6 bases). The V end was cut by 0 bases, the J end by 2 bases, with 13 bases between. The CDR3 extends over 15 amino acids. The germline gives CDR1 DFQATT, CDR2 SNEGSKA (reference sequence). CDR3 protein: CSARDLQGPQETQYF. The CDR3 DNA follows: TGCAGTGCTAGAGATCTACAGGGACCTCAAGAGACCCAGTACTTC.

This chain connects TRBV2 to TRBJ1-4; TRBD1 matches 7 bases. The germline gives CDR1 SNHLY, CDR2 FYNNEI. Trimming at V came to 6 bases and at J to 6 bases, leaving 7 bases not matched to a gene. The CDR3 covers 14 residues. The CDR3 DNA sequence: TGTGCCAGCAGCGCGGACAGGTCGTATGAAAAACTGTTTTTT. Its protein product is CASSADRSYEKLFF.

This clonotype has just a few counts. This chain joins TRBV20-1 and TRBJ2-1, with 14 bases lining up with TRBD2. Germline values: CDR1 DFQATT, CDR2 SNEGSKA (reference sequence). This CDR3 comprises 16 residues. Trimming at V came to 1 base and at J to 5 bases, leaving 4 bases not matched to a gene. Written as DNA, the CDR3 is TGCAGTGCTAGAGGGACTAGCGGGAGGAACCACAATGAGCAGTTCTTC. Translated, it gives CSARGTSGRNHNEQFF.

This clonotype was counted between two and nine times. Being one base from a much bigger clone, this may be a read error. The gene calls are TRBV20-1 and TRBJ2-7; D not resolved. Germline V gene data show CDR1 as DFQATT and CDR2 as SNEGSKA (reference sequence). V dropped 6 bases and J dropped 7 bases, with 13 bases sitting between them. The CDR3 runs to 11 residues. CDR3 residues: CSALSNNEQYF. DNA of the CDR3: TGCAGTGCCCTCAGTAACAATGAGCAGTACTTC.

There are many counts of this clonotype. V gene TRBV12-3 or TRBV12-4 combines with J gene TRBJ1-2, with a tentative D call TRBD1 (5 bases). Trimming left V 5 bases short and J 6 bases short, with 16 bases between. This CDR3 contains 14 residues. DNA of the CDR3: TGTGCCAGCAGTACCTCGACAGCCTCGGATGGCTACACCTTC. Its translation: CASSTSTASDGYTF.